The source of this TCR beta chain is a study of CD4+ T cells in melanoma. General study results and limits: CD8+ T cell, macrophage and B cell function reportedly correlated with neoantigen-specific CD4+ T cells. Reportedly, melanoma neoantigen-specific CD4+ T cells showed varied differentiation states.

TCRdb's table, derived via immunoSEQ multiplex PCR, lists solely in-frame clones and lacks some. Of 15,000 to 20,000 clones listed, approximately 83% were seen once; the top ten hold approximately 5%. This CDR3 is built from 15 residues. V was clipped by 5 bases and J by 7 bases, with 15 bases between them. Germline V gene lookup returns CDR1 SGHAT and CDR2 FQNNGV. Worth noting for this clone: As yet, its antigen is unknown.

The sequence came from a human donor with melanoma. The J gene is TRBJ1-6, the V gene TRBV11-2; a possible D gene is TRBD1 (5 bases). Material for sequencing was cells from a culture (not recorded whether cultured in vitro). CDR3 residues: CASSPAWDGNSPLHF. The CDR3 DNA reads TGTGCCAGCAGCCCTGCTTGGGACGGAAATTCACCCCTCCACTTT.